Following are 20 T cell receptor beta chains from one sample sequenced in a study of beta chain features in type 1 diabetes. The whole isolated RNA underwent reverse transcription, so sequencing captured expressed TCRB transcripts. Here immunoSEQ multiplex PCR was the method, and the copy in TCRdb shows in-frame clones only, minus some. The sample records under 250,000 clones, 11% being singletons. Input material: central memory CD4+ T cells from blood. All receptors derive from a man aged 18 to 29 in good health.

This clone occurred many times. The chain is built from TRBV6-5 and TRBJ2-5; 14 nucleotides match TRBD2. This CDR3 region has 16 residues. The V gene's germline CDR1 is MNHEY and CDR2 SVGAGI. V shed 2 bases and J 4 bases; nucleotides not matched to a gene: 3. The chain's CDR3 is CASSYGTSGSGETQYF. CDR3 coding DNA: TGTGCCAGCAGTTACGGGACTAGCGGGAGTGGAGAGACCCAGTACTTC.

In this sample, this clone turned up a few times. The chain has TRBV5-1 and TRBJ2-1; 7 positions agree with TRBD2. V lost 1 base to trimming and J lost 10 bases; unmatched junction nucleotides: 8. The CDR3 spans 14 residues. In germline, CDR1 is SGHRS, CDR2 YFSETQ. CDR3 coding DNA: TGCGCCAGCAGCTTGAGCCCTAGCGGATACGAGCAGTTCTTC. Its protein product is CASSLSPSGYEQFF. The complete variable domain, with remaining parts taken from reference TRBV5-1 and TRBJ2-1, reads KAGVTQTPRYLIKTRGQQVTLSCSPISGHRSVSWYQQTPGQGLQFLFEYFSETQRNKGNFPGRFSGRQFSNSRSEMNVSTLELGDSALYLCASSLSPSGYEQFFGPGTRLTVL.

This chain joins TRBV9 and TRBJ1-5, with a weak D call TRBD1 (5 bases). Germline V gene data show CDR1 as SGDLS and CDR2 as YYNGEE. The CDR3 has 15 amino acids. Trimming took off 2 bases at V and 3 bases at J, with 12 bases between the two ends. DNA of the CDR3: TGTGCCAGCAGCGTGAACCCGGGGGTCAATCAGCCCCAGCATTTT. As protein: CASSVNPGVNQPQHF. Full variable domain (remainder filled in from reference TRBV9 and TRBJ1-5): DSGVTQTPKHLITATGQRVTLRCSPRSGDLSVYWYQQSLDQGLQFLIQYYNGEERAKGNILERFSAQQFPDLHSELNLSSLELGDSALYFCASSVNPGVNQPQHFGDGTRLSIL.

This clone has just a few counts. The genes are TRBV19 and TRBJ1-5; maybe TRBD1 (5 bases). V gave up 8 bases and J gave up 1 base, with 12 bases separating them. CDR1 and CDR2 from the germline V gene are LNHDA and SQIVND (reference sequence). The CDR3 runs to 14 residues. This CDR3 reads CASATGRSNQPQHF. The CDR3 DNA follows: TGTGCCAGTGCAACAGGTCGGAGCAATCAGCCCCAGCATTTT.

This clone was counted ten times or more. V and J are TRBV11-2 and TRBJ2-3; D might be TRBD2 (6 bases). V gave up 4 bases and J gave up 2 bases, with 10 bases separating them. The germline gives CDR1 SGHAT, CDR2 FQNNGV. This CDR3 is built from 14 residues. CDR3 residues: CASSWGLSTDTQYF. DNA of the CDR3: TGTGCCAGCAGCTGGGGACTTTCCACAGATACGCAGTATTTT.

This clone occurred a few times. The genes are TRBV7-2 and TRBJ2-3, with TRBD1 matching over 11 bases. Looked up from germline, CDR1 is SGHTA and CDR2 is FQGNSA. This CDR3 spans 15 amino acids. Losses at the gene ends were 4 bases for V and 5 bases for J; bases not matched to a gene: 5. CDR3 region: CASSSFGTGGDTQYF. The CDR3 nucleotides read TGTGCCAGCAGCTCCTTTGGGACAGGGGGAGATACGCAGTATTTT.

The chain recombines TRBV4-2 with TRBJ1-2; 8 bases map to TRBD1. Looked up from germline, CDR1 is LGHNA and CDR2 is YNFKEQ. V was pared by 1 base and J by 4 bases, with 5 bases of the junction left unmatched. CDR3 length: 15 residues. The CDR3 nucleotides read TGTGCCAGCAGCCAAGGGGGACAGGAGTTCTATGGCTACACCTTC. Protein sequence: CASSQGGQEFYGYTF.

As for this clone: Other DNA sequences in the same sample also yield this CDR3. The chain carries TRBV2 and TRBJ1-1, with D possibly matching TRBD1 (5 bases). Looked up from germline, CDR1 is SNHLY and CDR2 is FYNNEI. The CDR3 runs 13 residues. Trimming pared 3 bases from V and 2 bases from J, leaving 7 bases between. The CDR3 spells CASSDQGNTEAFF. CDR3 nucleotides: TGTGCCAGCAGTGACCAGGGCAACACTGAAGCTTTCTTT.

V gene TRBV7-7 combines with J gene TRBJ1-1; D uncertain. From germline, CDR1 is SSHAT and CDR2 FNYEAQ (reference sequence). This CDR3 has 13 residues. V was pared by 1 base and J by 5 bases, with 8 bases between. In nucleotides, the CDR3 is TGTGCCAGCAGCTTAGAGAGAGGGACTGAAGCTTTCTTT. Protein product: CASSLERGTEAFF.

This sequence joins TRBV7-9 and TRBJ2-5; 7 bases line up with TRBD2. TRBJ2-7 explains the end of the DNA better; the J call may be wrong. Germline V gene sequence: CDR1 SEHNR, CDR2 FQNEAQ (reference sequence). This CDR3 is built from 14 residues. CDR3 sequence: CASSFASGNYEQYF. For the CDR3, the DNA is TGTGCCAGCAGCTTTGCGAGCGGGAACTACGAGCAGTACTTC.

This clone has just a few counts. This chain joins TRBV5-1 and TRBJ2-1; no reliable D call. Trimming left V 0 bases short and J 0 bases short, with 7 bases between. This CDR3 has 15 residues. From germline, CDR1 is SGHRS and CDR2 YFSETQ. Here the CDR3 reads CASSLGLSSYNEQFF. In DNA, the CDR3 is TGCGCCAGCAGCTTGGGACTGTCCTCCTACAATGAGCAGTTCTTC.

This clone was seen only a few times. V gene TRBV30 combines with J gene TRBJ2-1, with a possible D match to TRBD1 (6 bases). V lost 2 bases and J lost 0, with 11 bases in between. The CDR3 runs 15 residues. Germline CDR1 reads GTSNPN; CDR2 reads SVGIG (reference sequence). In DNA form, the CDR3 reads TGTGCCTGGAGTCGACAGGCGAGCTCCTACAATGAGCAGTTCTTC. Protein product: CAWSRQASSYNEQFF.

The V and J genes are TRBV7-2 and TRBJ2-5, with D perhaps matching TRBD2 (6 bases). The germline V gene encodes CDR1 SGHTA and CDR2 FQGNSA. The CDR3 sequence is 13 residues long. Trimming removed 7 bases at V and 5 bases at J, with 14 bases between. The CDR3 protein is CASTRDFRETQYF. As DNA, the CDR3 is TGTGCCAGCACCCGGGACTTTCGGGAGACCCAGTACTTC.

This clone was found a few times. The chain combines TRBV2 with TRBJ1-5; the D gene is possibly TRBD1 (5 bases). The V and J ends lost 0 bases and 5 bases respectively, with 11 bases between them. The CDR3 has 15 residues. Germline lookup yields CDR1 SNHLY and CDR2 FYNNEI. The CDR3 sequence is CASSEARGGYQPQHF. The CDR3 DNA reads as TGTGCCAGCAGTGAAGCGCGGGGGGGATATCAGCCCCAGCATTTT.

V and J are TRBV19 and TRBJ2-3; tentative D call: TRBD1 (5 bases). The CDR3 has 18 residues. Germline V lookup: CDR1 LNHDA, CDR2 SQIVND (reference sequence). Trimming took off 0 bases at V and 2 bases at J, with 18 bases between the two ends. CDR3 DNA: TGTGCCAGTAGTATAGATAGACTGGGCAGGGCAACCACAGATACGCAGTATTTT. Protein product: CASSIDRLGRATTDTQYF.

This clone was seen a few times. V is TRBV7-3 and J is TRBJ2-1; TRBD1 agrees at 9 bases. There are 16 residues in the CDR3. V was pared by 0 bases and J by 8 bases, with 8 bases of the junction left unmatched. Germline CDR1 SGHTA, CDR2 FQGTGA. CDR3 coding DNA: TGTGCCAGCAGCTTAACTATCGGGACAGGGCTTCATGAGCAGTTCTTC. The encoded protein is CASSLTIGTGLHEQFF. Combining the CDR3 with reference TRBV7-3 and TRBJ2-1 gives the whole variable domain GAGVSQTPSNKVTEKGKYVELRCDPISGHTALYWYRQSLGQGPEFLIYFQGTGAADDSGLPNDRFFAVRPEGSVSTLKIQRTERGDSAVYLCASSLTIGTGLHEQFFGPGTRLTVL.

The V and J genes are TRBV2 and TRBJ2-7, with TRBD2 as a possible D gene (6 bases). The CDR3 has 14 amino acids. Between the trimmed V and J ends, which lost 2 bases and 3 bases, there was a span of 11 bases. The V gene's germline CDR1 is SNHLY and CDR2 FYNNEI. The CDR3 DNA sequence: TGTGCCAGCAGTGAAAGGGGAGGTGGCTACGAGCAGTACTTC. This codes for CASSERGGGYEQYF.

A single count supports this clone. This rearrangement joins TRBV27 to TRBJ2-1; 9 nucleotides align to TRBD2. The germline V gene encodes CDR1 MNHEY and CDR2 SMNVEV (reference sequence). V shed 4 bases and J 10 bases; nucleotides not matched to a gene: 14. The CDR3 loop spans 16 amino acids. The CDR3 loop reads CASSSGRQREVGEQFF. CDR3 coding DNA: TGTGCCAGCAGTTCCGGTCGCCAGCGGGAGGTAGGGGAGCAGTTCTTC.

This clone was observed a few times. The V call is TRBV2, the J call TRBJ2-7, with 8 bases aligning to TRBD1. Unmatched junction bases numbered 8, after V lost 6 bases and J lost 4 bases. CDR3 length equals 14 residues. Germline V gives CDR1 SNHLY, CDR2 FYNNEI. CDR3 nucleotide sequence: TGTGCCAGCAGCAAGGGACAGGACCCTTACGAGCAGTACTTC. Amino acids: CASSKGQDPYEQYF.

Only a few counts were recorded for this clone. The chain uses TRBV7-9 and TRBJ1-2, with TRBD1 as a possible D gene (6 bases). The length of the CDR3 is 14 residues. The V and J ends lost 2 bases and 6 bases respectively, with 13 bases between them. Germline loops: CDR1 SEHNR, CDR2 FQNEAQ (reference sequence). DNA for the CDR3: TGTGCCAGCAGCTTATCACAGTGGGACAATGGCTACACCTTC. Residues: CASSLSQWDNGYTF.